This T cell receptor (beta chain) was observed in a study of T-cell reconstitution after alpha-beta-depleted transplantation in children. With V trimmed by 2 bases and J by 2 bases, 3 bases remained unmatched. Germline loops: CDR1 SEHNR, CDR2 FQNEAQ (reference sequence). There are 15 residues in the CDR3. Preparation of the TCRbeta library used unique molecular identifiers. TCRdb re-called the PCR reads with MiXCR, one entry per CDR3 protein. This sample has hundreds of thousands of distinct CDR3 sequences; over 10% occur once, and the top ten carry 2.2%. The sample in question was PBMCs, mostly from graft donor cells, obtained 360 days after TCRalphabeta/CD19-depleted stem cell transplant. The sequence derives from a male patient aged 10 to 17 who had a stem cell transplant for acute myeloid leukemia, so the T cells may come from the graft donor. The chain links TRBV7-9 to TRBJ2-1, with 7 bases aligning to TRBD2. Written as DNA, the CDR3 is TGTGCCAGCAGCTTAAAAGCGGGGACCTACAATGAGCAGTTCTTC. Its translation is CASSLKAGTYNEQFF.